This T cell receptor beta chain was identified in a study of T cell changes during pregnancy in multiple sclerosis. The V end lost 2 bases, the J end lost 6 bases, and 11 bases lay between the germline ends. This CDR3 contains 14 residues. The germline V gene has CDR1 MNHEY and CDR2 SVGAGI. The assay was immunoSEQ multiplex PCR, and TCRdb's table has in-frame clones only and misses some. Of some 60,000 clones in the sample, over 85% were seen once. V and J are TRBV6-5 and TRBJ2-1; D is unresolved. This specimen was peripheral blood, taken in the first trimester of pregnancy. This receptor was obtained from a female donor in good health, enrolled as a control in a pregnancy study. The CDR3 coding sequence is TGTGCCAGCAGTTACCAGGCCTGGTCCAATGAGCAGTTCTTC. Amino acid sequence: CASSYQAWSNEQFF.